These T cell receptor beta chains were read from a single sample in a study of radiation and T cells in renal cell carcinoma. The method was immunoSEQ multiplex PCR; TCRdb's version includes in-frame clones alone and lacks a portion of them. Of just over 95,000 clones in the sample, about 79% are singletons; the top ten hold under 8.5%. This specimen consisted of blood, obtained from a patient whose treatment included radiotherapy and nephrectomy. The receptor set was obtained from a man aged 60 to 69 with renal cell carcinoma. The CDR3 runs from the conserved cysteine through the conserved F or W. The D gene is left open where the match is weak. Clone size is not always given. Where it is, it says once, few, many or a class for expanded clones.

V gene,clone size,J gene,D gene,CDR3 DNA,CDR3 protein
TRBV6-4,-,TRBJ2-3,-,TGTGCCAGCAAGGGACATTCAGATACGCAGTATTTT,CASKGHSDTQYF
TRBV27,-,TRBJ2-7,TRBD2,TGTGCCAGCGGGACTAGCAGTTACGAGCAGTACTTC,CASGTSSYEQYF
TRBV7-7,-,TRBJ2-3,TRBD2,TGTGCCAGCAGCCCAAGCGGGGGACATAGCACAGATACGCAGTATTTT,CASSPSGGHSTDTQYF
TRBV5-6,-,TRBJ2-4,TRBD2,TGTGCCAGCAGCTTGTTGCGGGGGGTCAAAAACATTCAGTACTTC,CASSLLRGVKNIQYF
TRBV27,once,TRBJ1-2,-,TGTGCCAGCAGAAACAGGGCTCGATACTATGGCTACACCTTC,CASRNRARYYGYTF
TRBV4-1,-,TRBJ2-2,-,TGCGCCAGCAGCCAAGATGAACTGGGCGGCCAGATATGGAACACCGGGGAGCTGTTTTTT,CASSQDELGGQIWNTGELFF
TRBV5-1,-,TRBJ2-7,-,TGCGCCAGCAGCTTGCGAAGCGGACTATCGTATCACGAGCAGTACTTC,CASSLRSGLSYHEQYF
TRBV7-9,-,TRBJ1-2,TRBD1,TGTGCCAGCAGCCCTACCGGGACAGGGGAAGGCTACACCTTC,CASSPTGTGEGYTF
TRBV7-2,-,TRBJ2-3,-,TGTGCCAGCAGCTTCACTTATCACACAGATACGCAGTATTTT,CASSFTYHTDTQYF
TRBV6-4,few,TRBJ1-1,-,TGTGCCAGCAGTCCGGGGGACCCTAACACTGAAGCTTTCTTT,CASSPGDPNTEAFF
TRBV2,-,TRBJ2-3,TRBD2,TGTGCCAGCAGGGCATGGACTAGCGGCACAGATACGCAGTATTTT,CASRAWTSGTDTQYF
TRBV19,-,TRBJ2-3,TRBD2,TGTGCCAGTAGTATTGGTGCTGGGGCTAGCGGAACCACAGATACGCAGTATTTT,CASSIGAGASGTTDTQYF
TRBV9,-,TRBJ2-6,-,TGTGCCAGCAGCGTAGCCAGGGACTGGTCAGCTGGGGCCAACGTCCTGACTTTC,CASSVARDWSAGANVLTF
TRBV5-1,-,TRBJ2-1,-,TGCGCCAGCAGCTTGGCCTCCGGATACAATGAGCAGTTCTTC,CASSLASGYNEQFF
TRBV4-1,few,TRBJ2-7,-,TGCGCCAGCAGCCAAGCCGTAGGGGGAATTCCCCTCTACGAGCAGTACTTC,CASSQAVGGIPLYEQYF
TRBV20-1,-,TRBJ2-5,-,TGCAGTGCTCGATCCCTGGAGACCCAGTACTTC,CSARSLETQYF
TRBV7-7,once,TRBJ1-1,-,TGTGCCAGCAGTCTCAATCAGGAAACTGAAGCTTTCTTT,CASSLNQETEAFF
TRBV13,-,TRBJ2-1,-,TGTGCCACCCTAGGACAGAGTAAGCAGTTCTTC,CATLGQSKQFF
TRBV9,-,TRBJ2-1,TRBD2,TGTGCCAGCGCCCGGGGGGATGAGCAGTTCTTC,CASARGDEQFF
TRBV7-2,-,TRBJ1-4,-,TGTGCCAGCAGCTTTCCTCCAGCCACAACTAATGAAAAACTGTTTTTT,CASSFPPATTNEKLFF
TRBV10-3,few,TRBJ1-5,TRBD1,TGTGCCATCAGCCCGGGACAGGGCAATCAGCCCCAGCATTTT,CAISPGQGNQPQHF
TRBV6-1,once,TRBJ1-5,-,TGTGCCAGCAGTGGGGGGGATCAGCCCCAGCATTTT,CASSGGDQPQHF
TRBV6-6,-,TRBJ2-5,TRBD1,TGTGCCAGCAGTTCACAGGGGCGACACGACCAAGAGACCCAGTACTTC,CASSSQGRHDQETQYF
TRBV28,few,TRBJ2-1,TRBD1,TGTGCCAGCAGTTTACGGCAGGGGGCCTACAATGAGCAGTTCTTC,CASSLRQGAYNEQFF
TRBV7-9,-,TRBJ2-1,-,TGTGCCAGCAGCTTAGTCCCCAATGAGCAGTTCTTC,CASSLVPNEQFF
TRBV29-1,few,TRBJ2-3,TRBD1,TGCAGCGTTTGGAGCCCTAGACAGGGGGAGACAGATACGCAGTATTTT,CSVWSPRQGETDTQYF
TRBV18,-,TRBJ2-7,TRBD2,TGTGCCAGCTCAGCGACTAGCGGGAGACAGGACGAGCAGTACTTC,CASSATSGRQDEQYF
TRBV7-3,-,TRBJ2-5,TRBD2,TGTGCCAGCAGCTTCATGGGGACTAGCCGAGAGACCCAGTACTTC,CASSFMGTSRETQYF
TRBV19,-,TRBJ1-2,-,TGTGCCAGTAGTATACCAACTAACTATGGCTACACCTTC,CASSIPTNYGYTF
TRBV28,-,TRBJ2-7,-,TGTGCCAGCAGTTTCAGGGGGGGGTCCTACGAGCAGTACTTC,CASSFRGGSYEQYF
TRBV19,-,TRBJ1-2,-,TGTGCCAGTAGCGTCCGGGGGGCGAGGGACTATGGCTACACCTTC,CASSVRGARDYGYTF
TRBV9,-,TRBJ2-1,-,TGTGCCAGCAGCGTAGACGGTACTTACAATGAGCAGTTCTTC,CASSVDGTYNEQFF
TRBV18,-,TRBJ1-3,TRBD1,TGTGCCAGCTCTCAGAGACAGGGAAGCTCTGGAAACACCATATATTTT,CASSQRQGSSGNTIYF
TRBV5-1,-,TRBJ1-1,-,TGCGCCAGCAGCTTTTCGCGGGACAATCGGGGGGTGAACACTGAAGCTTTCTTT,CASSFSRDNRGVNTEAFF
TRBV10-3,-,TRBJ2-1,TRBD2,TGTGCCTCAAAGGGGCTAGCGGGAGGGAGTGAGCAGTTCTTC,CASKGLAGGSEQFF
TRBV5-4,-,TRBJ1-1,-,TGTGCCAGCAGCCCGGAGAGGGGCCGGAACACTGAAGCTTTCTTT,CASSPERGRNTEAFF
TRBV5-1,few,TRBJ2-5,TRBD1,TGCGCCAGCAGCCCCTGGGACAGCCAAGAGACCCAGTACTTC,CASSPWDSQETQYF
TRBV29-1,-,TRBJ2-3,TRBD1,TGCAGCGGCGAAGGGACAGAGGTTTCCACAGATACGCAGTATTTT,CSGEGTEVSTDTQYF
TRBV2,few,TRBJ1-5,-,TGTGCCAGCAGGGATAGCAATCAGCCCCAGCATTTT,CASRDSNQPQHF
TRBV29-1,few,TRBJ2-3,-,TGCAGCCCACGGGACCGCACAGATACGCAGTATTTT,CSPRDRTDTQYF